Listed below are T cell receptor beta chains from one sample, sequenced in a study of PD-1 blockade in classical Hodgkin lymphoma. Profiling relied on immunoSEQ multiplex PCR, and the TCRdb table lists in-frame clones only, not all of them. The table shows some 23,000 clones, with about 80% occurring only once. Sequencing used peripheral blood mononuclear cells (PBMCs), obtained before the second cycle of nivolumab. These receptors all come from a human donor with classical Hodgkin lymphoma. Each CDR3 is given with its conserved first and last residue. D genes are given only for firm matches. Rows give clone size only sometimes, using once, few, many, or a class for an expanded clone.

.,TRBV5-4,.,TRBJ2-1,CASSLKRTATSGGEQFF,TGTGCCAGCAGCTTAAAGCGAACCGCGACCAGTGGGGGTGAGCAGTTCTTC
.,TRBV18,.,TRBJ2-7,CASSPPQGGRYEQYF,TGTGCCAGCTCACCACCGCAGGGAGGACGTTACGAGCAGTACTTC
.,TRBV18,.,TRBJ2-4,CASSLPAAGKNIQYF,TGTGCCAGCTCACTTCCGGCCGCGGGCAAAAACATTCAGTACTTC
.,TRBV4-3,TRBD2,TRBJ2-1,CASSQDSSGRAEFF,TGCGCCAGCAGCCAAGATTCGAGCGGGAGGGCCGAGTTCTTC
.,TRBV6-5,.,TRBJ1-1,CASKNRVMNTEAFF,TGTGCCAGCAAAAACAGGGTTATGAACACTGAAGCTTTCTTT
.,TRBV2,TRBD1,TRBJ2-2,CASSSGTANTGELFF,TGTGCCAGCAGTTCCGGGACAGCTAACACCGGGGAGCTGTTTTTT
.,TRBV6-6,.,TRBJ2-2,CASSSVVSAGELFF,TGTGCCAGCAGTTCTGTTGTGTCAGCCGGGGAGCTGTTTTTT
.,TRBV11-2,.,TRBJ1-3,CASSSPRGTSSSGNTIYF,TGTGCCAGCAGCTCCCCGCGTGGGACGTCGAGCTCTGGAAACACCATATATTTT
.,TRBV2,.,TRBJ2-3,CASSHPSGRSTDTQYF,TGTGCCAGCAGTCACCCGTCGGGGAGAAGCACAGATACGCAGTATTTT
.,TRBV5-1,.,TRBJ1-1,CASSSLQGNTEAFF,TGCGCCAGCAGCTCATTACAGGGGAACACTGAAGCTTTCTTT
once,TRBV5-4,TRBD1,TRBJ1-1,CASSTRGKIEAFF,TGTGCCAGCAGCACCAGGGGGAAGATTGAAGCTTTCTTT